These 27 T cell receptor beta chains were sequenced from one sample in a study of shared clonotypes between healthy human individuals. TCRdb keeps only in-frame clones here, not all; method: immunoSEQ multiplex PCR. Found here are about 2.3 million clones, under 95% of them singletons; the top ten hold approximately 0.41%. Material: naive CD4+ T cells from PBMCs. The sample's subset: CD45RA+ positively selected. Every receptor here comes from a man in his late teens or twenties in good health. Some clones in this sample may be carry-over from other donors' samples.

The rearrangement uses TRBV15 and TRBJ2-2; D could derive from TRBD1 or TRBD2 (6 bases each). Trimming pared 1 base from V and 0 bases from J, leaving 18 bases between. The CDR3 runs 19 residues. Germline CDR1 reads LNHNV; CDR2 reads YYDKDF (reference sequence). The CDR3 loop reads CATSRAYGGDTTNTGELFF. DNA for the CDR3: TGTGCCACCAGCAGAGCCTATGGAGGGGACACGACGAACACCGGGGAGCTGTTTTTT.

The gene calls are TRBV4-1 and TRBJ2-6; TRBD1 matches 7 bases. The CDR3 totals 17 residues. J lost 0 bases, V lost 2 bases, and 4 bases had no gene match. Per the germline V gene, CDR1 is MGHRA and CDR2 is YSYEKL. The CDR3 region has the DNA TGCGCCAGCAGCCAAAGGGGACAGCTCTCTGGGGCCAACGTCCTGACTTTC. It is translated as CASSQRGQLSGANVLTF.

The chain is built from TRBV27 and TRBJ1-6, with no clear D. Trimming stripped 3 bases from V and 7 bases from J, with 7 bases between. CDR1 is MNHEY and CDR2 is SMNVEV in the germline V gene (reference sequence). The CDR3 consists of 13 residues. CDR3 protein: CASSFYENSPLHF. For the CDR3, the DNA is TGTGCCAGCAGTTTTTATGAGAATTCACCCCTCCACTTT.

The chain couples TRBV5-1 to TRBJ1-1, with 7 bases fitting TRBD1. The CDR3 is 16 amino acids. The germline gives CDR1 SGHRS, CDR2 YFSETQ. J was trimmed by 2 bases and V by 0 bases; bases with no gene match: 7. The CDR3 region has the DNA TGCGCCAGCAGCTTGGAGAGGGGACAGCTCAACACTGAAGCTTTCTTT. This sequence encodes CASSLERGQLNTEAFF.

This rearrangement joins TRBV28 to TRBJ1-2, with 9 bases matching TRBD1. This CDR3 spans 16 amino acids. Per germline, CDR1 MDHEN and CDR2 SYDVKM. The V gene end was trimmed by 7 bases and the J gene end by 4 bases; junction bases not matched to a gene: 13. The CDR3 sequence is CASKTGLQGATYGYTF. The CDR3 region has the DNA TGTGCCAGCAAAACCGGACTACAGGGGGCTACCTATGGCTACACCTTC.

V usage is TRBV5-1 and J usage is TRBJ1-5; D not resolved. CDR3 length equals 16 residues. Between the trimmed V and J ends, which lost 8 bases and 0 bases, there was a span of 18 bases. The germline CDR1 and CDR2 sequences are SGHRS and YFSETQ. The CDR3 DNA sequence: TGCGCCAGGGACCCAAGCAGACTATGTAGCAATCAGCCCCAGCATTTT. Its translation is CARDPSRLCSNQPQHF.

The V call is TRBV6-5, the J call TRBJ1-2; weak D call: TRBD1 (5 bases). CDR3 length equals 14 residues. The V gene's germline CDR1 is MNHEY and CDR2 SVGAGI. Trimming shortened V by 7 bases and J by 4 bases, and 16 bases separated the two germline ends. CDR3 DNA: TGTGCCAGCACCGCAACCGGGACCCCCTATGGCTACACCTTC. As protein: CASTATGTPYGYTF.

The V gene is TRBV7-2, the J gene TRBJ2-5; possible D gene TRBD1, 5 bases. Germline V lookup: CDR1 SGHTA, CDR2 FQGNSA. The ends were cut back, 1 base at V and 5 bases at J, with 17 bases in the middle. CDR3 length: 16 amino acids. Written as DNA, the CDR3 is TGTGCCAGCAGCTTAGGCATGGGCGCAGGGATGGAGACCCAGTACTTC. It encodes CASSLGMGAGMETQYF.

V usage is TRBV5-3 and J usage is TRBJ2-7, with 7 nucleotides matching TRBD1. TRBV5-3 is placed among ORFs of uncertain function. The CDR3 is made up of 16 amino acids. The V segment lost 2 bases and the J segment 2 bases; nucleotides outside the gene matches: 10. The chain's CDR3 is CARSFPSVGQPYEQYF. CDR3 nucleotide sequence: TGTGCCAGAAGCTTCCCATCTGTGGGACAGCCCTACGAGCAGTACTTC.

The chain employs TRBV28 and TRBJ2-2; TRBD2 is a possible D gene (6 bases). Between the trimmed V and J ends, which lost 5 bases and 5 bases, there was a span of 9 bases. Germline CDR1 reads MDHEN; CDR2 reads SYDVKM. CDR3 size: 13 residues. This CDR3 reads CASSGGRTGELFF. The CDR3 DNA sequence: TGTGCCAGCAGTGGAGGGAGAACCGGGGAGCTGTTTTTT.

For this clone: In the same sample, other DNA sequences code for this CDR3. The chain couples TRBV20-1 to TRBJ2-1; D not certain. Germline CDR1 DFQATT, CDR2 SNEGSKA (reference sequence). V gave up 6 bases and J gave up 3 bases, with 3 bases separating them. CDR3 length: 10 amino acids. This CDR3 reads CSAIYNEQFF. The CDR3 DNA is TGCAGTGCCATCTACAATGAGCAGTTCTTC.

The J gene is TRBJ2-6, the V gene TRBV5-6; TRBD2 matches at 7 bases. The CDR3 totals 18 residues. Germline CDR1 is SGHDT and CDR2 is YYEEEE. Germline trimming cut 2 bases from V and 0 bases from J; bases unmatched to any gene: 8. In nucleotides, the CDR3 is TGTGCCAGCAGCTTTATACTAGCGACATTCTCTGGGGCCAACGTCCTGACTTTC. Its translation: CASSFILATFSGANVLTF.

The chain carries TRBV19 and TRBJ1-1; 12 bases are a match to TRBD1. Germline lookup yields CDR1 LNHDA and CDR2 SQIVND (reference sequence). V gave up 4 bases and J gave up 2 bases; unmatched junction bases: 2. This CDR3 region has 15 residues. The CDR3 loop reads CASSTGTGGNTEAFF. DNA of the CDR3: TGTGCCAGTAGTACTGGGACAGGGGGCAACACTGAAGCTTTCTTT.

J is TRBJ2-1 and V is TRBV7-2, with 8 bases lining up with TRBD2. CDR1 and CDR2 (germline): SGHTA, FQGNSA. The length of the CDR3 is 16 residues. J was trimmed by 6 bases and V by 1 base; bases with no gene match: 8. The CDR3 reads CASSLVPGGPGNEQFF. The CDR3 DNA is TGTGCCAGCAGCTTAGTCCCGGGAGGGCCGGGCAATGAGCAGTTCTTC.

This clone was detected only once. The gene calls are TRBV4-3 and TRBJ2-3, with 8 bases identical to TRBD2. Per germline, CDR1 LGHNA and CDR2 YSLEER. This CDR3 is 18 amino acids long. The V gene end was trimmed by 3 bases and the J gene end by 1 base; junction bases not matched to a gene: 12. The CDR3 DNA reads TGCGCCAGCAGCCATCCAACTCTCGGGCGGGAGGGCACAGATACGCAGTATTTT. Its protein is CASSHPTLGREGTDTQYF.

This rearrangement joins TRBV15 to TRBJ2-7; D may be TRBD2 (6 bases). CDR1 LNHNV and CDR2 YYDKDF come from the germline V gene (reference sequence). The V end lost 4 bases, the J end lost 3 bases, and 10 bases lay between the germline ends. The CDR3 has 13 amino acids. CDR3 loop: CATSTGLNYEQYF. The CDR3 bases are TGTGCCACCAGCACGGGACTGAACTACGAGCAGTACTTC. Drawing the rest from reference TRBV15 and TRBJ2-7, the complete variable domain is DAMVIQNPRYQVTQFGKPVTLSCSQTLNHNVMYWYQQKSSQAPKLLFHYYDKDFNNEADTPDNFQSRRPNTSFCFLDIRSPGLGDTAMYLCATSTGLNYEQYFGPGTRLTVT.

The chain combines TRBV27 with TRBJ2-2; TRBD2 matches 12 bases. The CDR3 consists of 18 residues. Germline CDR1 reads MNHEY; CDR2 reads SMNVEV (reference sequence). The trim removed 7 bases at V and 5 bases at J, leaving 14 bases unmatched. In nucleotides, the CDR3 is TGTGCCAGCATTCCTATGGGAGGACTAGCGGGATCTACCGGGGAGCTGTTTTTT. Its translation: CASIPMGGLAGSTGELFF.

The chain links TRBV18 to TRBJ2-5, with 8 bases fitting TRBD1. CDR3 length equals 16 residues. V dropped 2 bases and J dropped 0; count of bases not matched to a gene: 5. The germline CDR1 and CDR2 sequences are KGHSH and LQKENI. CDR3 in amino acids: CASSPVTGGNQETQYF. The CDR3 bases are TGTGCCAGCTCACCAGTAACAGGGGGTAACCAAGAGACCCAGTACTTC.

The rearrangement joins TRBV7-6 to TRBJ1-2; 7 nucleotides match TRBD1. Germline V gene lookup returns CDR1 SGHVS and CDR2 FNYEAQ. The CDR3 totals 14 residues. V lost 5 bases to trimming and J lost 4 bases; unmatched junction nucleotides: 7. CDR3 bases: TGTGCCAGCAGCCCGGGACAGATTTTCTATGGCTACACCTTC. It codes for CASSPGQIFYGYTF.

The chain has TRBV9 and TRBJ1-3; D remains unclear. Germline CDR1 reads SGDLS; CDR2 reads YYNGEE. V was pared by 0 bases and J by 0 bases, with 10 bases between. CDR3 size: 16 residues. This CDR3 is CASSVDPEPSGNTIYF. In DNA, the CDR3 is TGTGCCAGCAGCGTAGATCCAGAACCCTCTGGAAACACCATATATTTT.

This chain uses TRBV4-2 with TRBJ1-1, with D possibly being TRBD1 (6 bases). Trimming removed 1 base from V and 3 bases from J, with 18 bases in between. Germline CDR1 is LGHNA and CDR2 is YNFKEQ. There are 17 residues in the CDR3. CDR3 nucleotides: TGTGCCAGCAGCCAAGTAGGGGGAGCGCTCGGGGACACTGAAGCTTTCTTT. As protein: CASSQVGGALGDTEAFF.

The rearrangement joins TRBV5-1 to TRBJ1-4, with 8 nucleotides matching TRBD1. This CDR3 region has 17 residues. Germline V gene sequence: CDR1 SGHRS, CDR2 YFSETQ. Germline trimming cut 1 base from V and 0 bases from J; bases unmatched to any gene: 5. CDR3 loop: CASSLSTGVTTNEKLFF. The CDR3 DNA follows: TGCGCCAGCAGCTTGTCGACAGGGGTAACAACTAATGAAAAACTGTTTTTT.

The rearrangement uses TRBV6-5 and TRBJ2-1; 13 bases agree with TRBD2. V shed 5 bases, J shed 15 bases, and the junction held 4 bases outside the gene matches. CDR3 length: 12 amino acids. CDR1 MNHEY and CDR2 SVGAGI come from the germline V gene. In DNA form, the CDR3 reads TGTGCCAGCAGTCGGACTAGCGGGAGATCGTTCTTC. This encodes CASSRTSGRSFF.

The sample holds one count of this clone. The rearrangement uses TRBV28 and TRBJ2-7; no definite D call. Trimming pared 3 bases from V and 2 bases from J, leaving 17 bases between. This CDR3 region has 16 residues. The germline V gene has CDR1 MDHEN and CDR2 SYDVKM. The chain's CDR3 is CASSLARAPTPYEQYF. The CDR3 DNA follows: TGTGCCAGCAGTTTGGCACGGGCCCCTACCCCCTACGAGCAGTACTTC. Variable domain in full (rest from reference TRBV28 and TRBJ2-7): DVKVTQSSRYLVKRTGEKVFLECVQDMDHENMFWYRQDPGLGLRLIYFSYDVKMKEKGDIPEGYSVSREKKERFSLILESASTNQTSMYLCASSLARAPTPYEQYFGPGTRLTVT.

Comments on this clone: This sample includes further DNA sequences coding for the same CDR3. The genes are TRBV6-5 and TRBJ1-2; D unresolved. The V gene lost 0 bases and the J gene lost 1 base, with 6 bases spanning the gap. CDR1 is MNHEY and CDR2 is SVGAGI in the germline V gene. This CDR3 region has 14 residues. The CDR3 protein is CASSYSSSNYGYTF. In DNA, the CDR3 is TGTGCCAGCAGTTACTCGAGCAGTAACTATGGCTACACCTTC.

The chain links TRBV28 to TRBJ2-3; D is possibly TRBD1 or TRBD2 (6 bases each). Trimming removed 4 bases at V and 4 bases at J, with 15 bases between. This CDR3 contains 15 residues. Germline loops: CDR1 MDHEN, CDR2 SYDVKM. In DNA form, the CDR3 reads TGTGCCAGCAGTTCCCCGTGGGGGGCGGCAGATACGCAGTATTTT. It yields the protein CASSSPWGAADTQYF.

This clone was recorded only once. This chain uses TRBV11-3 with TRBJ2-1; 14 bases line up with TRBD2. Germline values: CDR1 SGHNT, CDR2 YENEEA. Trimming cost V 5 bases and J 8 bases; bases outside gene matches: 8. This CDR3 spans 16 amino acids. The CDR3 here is CASSTGLAGVVDEQFF. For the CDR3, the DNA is TGTGCCAGCAGCACGGGACTAGCGGGAGTAGTCGATGAGCAGTTCTTC.